This entry describes one T cell receptor beta chain. Its antigen remains unidentified. These data originate in a study of PD-1 blockade in classical Hodgkin lymphoma. General study findings and limits: Although disease activity or prior therapy may be involved, causes of the repertoire differences remain undefined.

The sample's time point: newly diagnosed, previously untreated cHL patient sample. Using magnetic negative selection, the CD4+ T cells were separated out of thawed PBMCs. Some clones are missing from TCRdb's copy, which holds only in-frame ones; the method was immunoSEQ multiplex PCR. Altogether 15,000 to 19,000 clones are present, about 86% being singletons, with the ten largest covering about 0.82%. Germline lookup yields CDR1 MNHEY and CDR2 SVGAGI. The CDR3 contains 15 residues. Trimming stripped 7 bases from V and 4 bases from J, with 19 bases between. This receptor was identified in a human donor with classical Hodgkin lymphoma. Sequencing was done on a sample of CD4+ T cells from blood. The genes are TRBV6-5 and TRBJ2-5; D gene ambiguous. CDR3 loop: CASNTERGWGETQYF. The CDR3 DNA follows: TGTGCCAGCAACACAGAGAGAGGATGGGGAGAGACCCAGTACTTC.